This T cell receptor (beta chain) is from a study of blood T cell repertoires in COVID-19. For recovered donors of Cohort 3, there were two negative PCRs, clearance, or symptom resolution. V gave up 8 bases and J gave up 3 bases, with 14 bases separating them. Germline V gene data show CDR1 as MDHEN and CDR2 as SYDVKM. The CDR3 length is 13 residues. The protocol was immunoSEQ multiplex PCR, while the TCRdb copy is restricted to in-frame clones and leaves out a portion. The data show approximately 450,000 clones, around 87% seen once. The sample taken for sequencing was PBMCs or T cells enriched from blood (not recorded which). V and J are TRBV28 and TRBJ2-7; D possibly corresponds to TRBD2 (7 bases). This TCR came from a man aged 25-40 years who had recovered from COVID-19. CDR3 protein: CASGPGGHYEQYF. CDR3 sequence (DNA): TGTGCCAGCGGGCCGGGGGGCCACTACGAGCAGTACTTC.